The clone carrying this T cell receptor beta chain has a handful of counts. Antigen unknown. The isolated RNA, all of it, was reverse transcribed, so expressed TCRB transcripts were what got sequenced. Sequencing was performed with immunoSEQ multiplex PCR; in TCRdb, only in-frame clones are kept and a portion is missing. This table holds about 640,000 clones, 9.5% to 15% found once. J was trimmed by 3 bases and V by 5 bases; bases with no gene match: 4. Per germline, CDR1 SEHNR and CDR2 FQNEAQ (reference sequence). CDR3 length: 15 amino acids. These data are taken from a study of beta chain features in type 1 diabetes. Study results and caveats: All four CD4+ subsets from Type 1 diabetes patients carried moderately but significantly shorter TCRB CDR3s.

The clonotype comes from a man aged 30-40 years with type 1 diabetes. The sequenced material came from naive CD4+ T cells from blood. The J gene is TRBJ2-1, the V gene TRBV7-9, with 10 bases that match TRBD2. CDR3 in DNA: TGTGCCAGCAGCCCTAGCGGGGGCAGCTACAATGAGCAGTTCTTC. It is translated as CASSPSGGSYNEQFF.